This TCR beta chain is from a study of blood T cell repertoires in COVID-19. Here immunoSEQ multiplex PCR was the method, and the copy in TCRdb shows in-frame clones only, minus some. Of fewer than 250,000 clones detected, 70% to 90% appear once; the ten largest clones hold 11%. Germline-derived CDR1 and CDR2 are SGHTA and FQGTGA. CDR3 size: 14 residues. The V end lost 5 bases, the J end lost 2 bases, and 11 bases lay between the germline ends. The Seattle patients, enrolled during active infection, were followed longitudinally. The rearrangement links TRBV7-3 to TRBJ2-3; D not resolved. The sequencing input was peripheral blood. This clonotype was obtained from a man aged 50-59 years with COVID-19, enrolled during active disease. The CDR3 nucleotides read TGTGCCAGCAGCATGTACAGCACCACAGATACGCAGTATTTT. This codes for CASSMYSTTDTQYF. The complete variable domain, with remaining parts taken from reference TRBV7-3 and TRBJ2-3, reads GAGVSQTPSNKVTEKGKYVELRCDPISGHTALYWYRQSLGQGPEFLIYFQGTGAADDSGLPNDRFFAVRPEGSVSTLKIQRTERGDSAVYLCASSMYSTTDTQYFGPGTRLTVL.